Listed here are 8 T cell receptor beta chains from one sample, sequenced in a study of blood T cell repertoires in COVID-19. Method: immunoSEQ multiplex PCR; TCRdb's copy keeps in-frame clones and lacks some. The repertoire has 85,000 to 95,000 clones, 75% to 90% of them found once; the top ten carry approximately 5.2%. The specimen sequenced was peripheral blood. All receptors come from a woman of 80 years or more with active COVID-19.

V is TRBV7-9 and J is TRBJ1-6; no reliable D call. Germline V gene data show CDR1 as SEHNR and CDR2 as FQNEAQ (reference sequence). The CDR3 contains 14 residues. V was pared by 0 bases and J by 8 bases, with 8 bases between. The CDR3 region is CASSLARSYSPLHF. The DNA for the CDR3 is TGTGCCAGCAGCTTAGCGCGGTCATATTCACCCCTCCACTTT.

The chain combines TRBV7-9 with TRBJ2-7, with D possibly being TRBD1 (5 bases). This CDR3 contains 17 residues. Germline V lookup: CDR1 SEHNR, CDR2 FQNEAQ (reference sequence). The V and J ends lost 5 bases and 2 bases respectively, with 22 bases between them. The CDR3 region is CASSPNLGAGMTYEQYF. The CDR3 DNA is TGTGCCAGCAGCCCGAACCTTGGGGCAGGGATGACCTACGAGCAGTACTTC.

This clone was seen only a few times. The chain combines TRBV11-3 with TRBJ2-2; D ambiguous. Trimming shortened V by 1 base and J by 1 base, and 7 bases separated the two germline ends. CDR3 length equals 15 residues. Germline V gene lookup returns CDR1 SGHNT and CDR2 YENEEA. The CDR3 region has the DNA TGTGCCAGCAGCTTAGTTGGCGGGAACACCGGGGAGCTGTTTTTT. Protein sequence: CASSLVGGNTGELFF. The variable domain in full, completed from reference TRBV11-3 and TRBJ2-2, reads EAGVVQSPRYKIIEKKQPVAFWCNPISGHNTLYWYLQNLGQGPELLIRYENEEAVDDSQLPKDRFSAERLKGVDSTLKIQPAELGDSAVYLCASSLVGGNTGELFFGEGSRLTVL.

This clone was counted a single time. This sequence joins TRBV29-1 and TRBJ1-1, with D possibly being TRBD1 (5 bases). Germline CDR1 is SQVTM and CDR2 is ANQGSEA. V lost 4 bases, J lost 5 bases, and 14 bases lay in between. The length of the CDR3 is 13 residues. The CDR3 sequence: CSVAFPGGTEAFF. CDR3 in DNA: TGCAGCGTTGCCTTCCCGGGGGGAACTGAAGCTTTCTTT.

This chain joins TRBV24-1 and TRBJ2-3, with D possibly TRBD1 on 7 matching bases. V was trimmed by 5 bases and J by 2 bases, leaving 16 bases between them. The CDR3 contains 16 residues. CDR1 and CDR2 (germline): KGHDR, SFDVKD. The CDR3 DNA is TGTGCCACCAGTGGGCCAGGGGGGAATCCCACAGATACGCAGTATTTT. Amino acids: CATSGPGGNPTDTQYF.

The chain combines TRBV28 with TRBJ1-3, with a possible D match to TRBD1 (5 bases). The length of the CDR3 is 12 residues. Germline CDR1 reads MDHEN; CDR2 reads SYDVKM. The germline V and J ends were trimmed by 8 bases and 6 bases, with 11 bases remaining between them. The CDR3: CASQPGLNTIYF. CDR3 coding DNA: TGTGCCAGCCAGCCAGGGCTAAACACCATATATTTT.

V is TRBV9 and J is TRBJ1-2; D is undetermined. V dropped 4 bases and J dropped 7 bases, with 17 bases sitting between them. Germline V gene lookup returns CDR1 SGDLS and CDR2 YYNGEE. This CDR3 comprises 14 residues. The CDR3 sequence: CASSLKITAGGYTF. The CDR3 bases are TGTGCCAGCAGCCTCAAAATCACAGCGGGTGGCTACACCTTC.

The genes are TRBV29-1 and TRBJ2-7, with TRBD1 matching over 8 bases. This CDR3 is built from 13 residues. The J segment lost 12 bases and the V segment lost 0 bases, leaving 10 bases of the junction unmatched. Looked up from germline, CDR1 is SQVTM and CDR2 is ANQGSEA. CDR3 protein: CSVEDATGTGRYF. The CDR3 nucleotides read TGCAGCGTTGAAGACGCCACCGGGACAGGTCGGTACTTC.